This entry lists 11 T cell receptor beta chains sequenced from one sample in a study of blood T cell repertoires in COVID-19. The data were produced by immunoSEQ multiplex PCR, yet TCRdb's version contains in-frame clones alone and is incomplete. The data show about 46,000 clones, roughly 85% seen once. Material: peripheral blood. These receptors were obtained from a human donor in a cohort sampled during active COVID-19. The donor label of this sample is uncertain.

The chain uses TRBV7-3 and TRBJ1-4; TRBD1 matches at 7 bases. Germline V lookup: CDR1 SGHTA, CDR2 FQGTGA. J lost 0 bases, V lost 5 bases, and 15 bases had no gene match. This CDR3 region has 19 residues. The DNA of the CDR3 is TGTGCCAGCAGCCCTCAATTGACAGGGATACAGGCAACTAATGAAAAACTGTTTTTT. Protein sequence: CASSPQLTGIQATNEKLFF. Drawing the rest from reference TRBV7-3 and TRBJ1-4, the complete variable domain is GAGVSQTPSNKVTEKGKYVELRCDPISGHTALYWYRQSLGQGPEFLIYFQGTGAADDSGLPNDRFFAVRPEGSVSTLKIQRTERGDSAVYLCASSPQLTGIQATNEKLFFGSGTQLSVL.

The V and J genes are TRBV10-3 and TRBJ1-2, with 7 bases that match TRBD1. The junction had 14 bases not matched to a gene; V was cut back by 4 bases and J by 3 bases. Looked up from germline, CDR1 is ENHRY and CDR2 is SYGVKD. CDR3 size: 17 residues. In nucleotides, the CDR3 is TGTGCCATCAGTGTAAGGGGACAGTCAATCGGGGACTATGGCTACACCTTC. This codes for CAISVRGQSIGDYGYTF.

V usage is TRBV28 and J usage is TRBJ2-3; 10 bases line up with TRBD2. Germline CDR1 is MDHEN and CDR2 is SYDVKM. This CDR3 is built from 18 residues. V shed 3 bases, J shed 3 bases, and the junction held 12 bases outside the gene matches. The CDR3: CASSLARLAGDATDTQYF. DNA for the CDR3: TGTGCCAGCAGTTTGGCAAGGCTAGCGGGGGATGCGACAGATACGCAGTATTTT.

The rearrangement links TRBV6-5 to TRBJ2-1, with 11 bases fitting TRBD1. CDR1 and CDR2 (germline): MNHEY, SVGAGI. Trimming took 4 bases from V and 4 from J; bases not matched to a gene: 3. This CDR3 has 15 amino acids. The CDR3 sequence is CASSSGQGAYNEQFF. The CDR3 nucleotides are TGTGCCAGCAGTTCCGGACAGGGGGCTTACAATGAGCAGTTCTTC.

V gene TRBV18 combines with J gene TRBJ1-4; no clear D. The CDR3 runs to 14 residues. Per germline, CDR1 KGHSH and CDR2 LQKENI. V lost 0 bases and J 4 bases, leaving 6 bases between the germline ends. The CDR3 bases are TGTGCCAGCTCACCACCCGGGGTTAATGAAAAACTGTTTTTT. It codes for CASSPPGVNEKLFF.

DNA for the CDR3: TGCGCCAGCAGCTTGGGTTCTAGCGGGACTAGCACAGATACGCAGTATTTT. It yields the protein CASSLGSSGTSTDTQYF. This sequence joins TRBV5-1 and TRBJ2-3, with 9 bases identical to TRBD2. This CDR3 contains 17 residues. The trim removed 0 bases at V and 0 bases at J, leaving 5 bases unmatched. In germline, CDR1 is SGHRS, CDR2 YFSETQ.

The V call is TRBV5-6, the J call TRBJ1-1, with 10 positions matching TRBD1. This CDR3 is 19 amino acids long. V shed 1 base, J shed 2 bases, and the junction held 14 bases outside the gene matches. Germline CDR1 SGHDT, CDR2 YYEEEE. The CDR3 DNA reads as TGTGCCAGCAGCTTGAGGGCCTCCGGGACAGGGGTTCTCAACACTGAAGCTTTCTTT. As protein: CASSLRASGTGVLNTEAFF. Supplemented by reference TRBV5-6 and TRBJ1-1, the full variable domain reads DAGVTQSPTHLIKTRGQQVTLRCSPKSGHDTVSWYQQALGQGPQFIFQYYEEEERQRGNFPDRFSGHQFPNYSSELNVNALLLGDSALYLCASSLRASGTGVLNTEAFFGQGTRLTVV.

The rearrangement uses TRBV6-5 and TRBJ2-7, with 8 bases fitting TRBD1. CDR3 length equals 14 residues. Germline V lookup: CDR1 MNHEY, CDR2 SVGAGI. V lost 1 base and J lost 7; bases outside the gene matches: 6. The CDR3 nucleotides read TGTGCCAGCAGTTACTGGACAGGGAGTCAGGAGCAGTACTTC. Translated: CASSYWTGSQEQYF.

CDR3 amino acids: CASSPGQGLSLSYEQYF. The CDR3 DNA follows: TGTGCCAGCTCACCTGGACAGGGACTCTCGCTCTCCTACGAGCAGTACTTC. The chain combines TRBV18 with TRBJ2-7, with 8 bases identical to TRBD1. The ends lost 3 bases at V and 0 bases at J; junction bases unmatched: 10. The CDR3 consists of 17 residues. Germline V gene sequence: CDR1 KGHSH, CDR2 LQKENI.

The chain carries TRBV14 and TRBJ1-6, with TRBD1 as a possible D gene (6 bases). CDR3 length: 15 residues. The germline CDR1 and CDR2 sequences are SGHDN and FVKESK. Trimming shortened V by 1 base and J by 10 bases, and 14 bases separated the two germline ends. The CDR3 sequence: CASSQVGTTASPLHF. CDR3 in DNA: TGTGCCAGCAGCCAAGTAGGGACAACGGCCTCACCCCTCCACTTT. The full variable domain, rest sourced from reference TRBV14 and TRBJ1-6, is EAGVTQFPSHSVIEKGQTVTLRCDPISGHDNLYWYRRVMGKEIKFLLHFVKESKQDESGMPNNRFLAERTGGTYSTLKVQPAELEDSGVYFCASSQVGTTASPLHFGNGTRLTVT.

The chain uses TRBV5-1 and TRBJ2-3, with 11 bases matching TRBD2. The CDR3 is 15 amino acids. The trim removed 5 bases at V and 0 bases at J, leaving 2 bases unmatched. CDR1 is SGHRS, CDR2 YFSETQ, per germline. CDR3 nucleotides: TGCGCCAGCAGATCTAGCGGGGGGAGCACAGATACGCAGTATTTT. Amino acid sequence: CASRSSGGSTDTQYF.